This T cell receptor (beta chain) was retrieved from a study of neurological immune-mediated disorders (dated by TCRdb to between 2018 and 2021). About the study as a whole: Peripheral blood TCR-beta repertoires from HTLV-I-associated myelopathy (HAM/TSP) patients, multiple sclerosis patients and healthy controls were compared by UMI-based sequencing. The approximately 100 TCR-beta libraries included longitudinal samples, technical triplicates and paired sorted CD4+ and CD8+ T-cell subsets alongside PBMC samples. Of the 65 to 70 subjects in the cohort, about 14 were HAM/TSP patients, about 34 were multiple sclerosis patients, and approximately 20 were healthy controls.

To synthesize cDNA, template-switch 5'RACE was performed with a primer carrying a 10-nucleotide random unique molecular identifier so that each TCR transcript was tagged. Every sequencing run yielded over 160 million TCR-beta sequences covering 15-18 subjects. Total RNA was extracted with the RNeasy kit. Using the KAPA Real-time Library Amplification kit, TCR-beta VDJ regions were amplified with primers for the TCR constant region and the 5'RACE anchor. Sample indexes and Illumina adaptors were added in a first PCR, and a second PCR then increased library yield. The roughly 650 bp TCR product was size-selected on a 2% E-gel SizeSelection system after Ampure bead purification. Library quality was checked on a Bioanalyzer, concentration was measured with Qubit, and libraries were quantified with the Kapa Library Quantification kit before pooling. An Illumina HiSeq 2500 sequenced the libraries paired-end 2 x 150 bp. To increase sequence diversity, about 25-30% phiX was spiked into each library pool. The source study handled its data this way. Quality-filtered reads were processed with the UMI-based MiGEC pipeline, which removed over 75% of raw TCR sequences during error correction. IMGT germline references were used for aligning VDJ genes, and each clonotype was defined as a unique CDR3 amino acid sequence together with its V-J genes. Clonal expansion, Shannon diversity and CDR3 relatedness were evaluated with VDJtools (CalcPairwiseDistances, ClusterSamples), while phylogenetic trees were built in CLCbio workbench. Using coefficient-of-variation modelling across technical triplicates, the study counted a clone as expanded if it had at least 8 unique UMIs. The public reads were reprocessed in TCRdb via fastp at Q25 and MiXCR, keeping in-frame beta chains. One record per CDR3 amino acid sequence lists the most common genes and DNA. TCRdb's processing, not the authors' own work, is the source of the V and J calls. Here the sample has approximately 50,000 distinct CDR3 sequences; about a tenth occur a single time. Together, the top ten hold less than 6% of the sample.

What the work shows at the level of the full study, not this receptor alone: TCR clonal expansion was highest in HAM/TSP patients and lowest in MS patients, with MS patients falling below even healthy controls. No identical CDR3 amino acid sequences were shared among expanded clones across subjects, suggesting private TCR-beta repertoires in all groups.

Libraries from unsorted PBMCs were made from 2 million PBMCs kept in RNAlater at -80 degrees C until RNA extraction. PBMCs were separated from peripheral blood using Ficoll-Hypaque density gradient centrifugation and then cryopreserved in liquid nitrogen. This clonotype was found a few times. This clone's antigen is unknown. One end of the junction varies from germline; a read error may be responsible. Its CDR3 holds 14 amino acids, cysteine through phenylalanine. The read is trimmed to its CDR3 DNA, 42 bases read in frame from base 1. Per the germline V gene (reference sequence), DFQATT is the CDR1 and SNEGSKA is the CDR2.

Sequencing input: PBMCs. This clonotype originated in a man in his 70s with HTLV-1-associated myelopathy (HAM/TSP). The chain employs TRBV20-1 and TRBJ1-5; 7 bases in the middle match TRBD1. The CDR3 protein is CSGKQGTRNKPQHF. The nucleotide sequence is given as TGCAGCGGTAAACAGGGGACGCGCAATAAGCCCCAGCATTTT.